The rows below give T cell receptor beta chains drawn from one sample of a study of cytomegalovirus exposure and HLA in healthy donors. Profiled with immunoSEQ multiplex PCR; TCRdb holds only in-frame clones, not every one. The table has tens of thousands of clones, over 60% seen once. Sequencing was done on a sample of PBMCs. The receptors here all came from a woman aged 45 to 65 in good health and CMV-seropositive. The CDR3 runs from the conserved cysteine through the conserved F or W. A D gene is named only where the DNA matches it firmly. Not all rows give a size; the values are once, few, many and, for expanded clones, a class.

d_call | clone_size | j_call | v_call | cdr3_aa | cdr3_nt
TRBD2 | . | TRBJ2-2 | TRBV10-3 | CAISLTSGELAGELFF | TGTGCCATCAGCCTCACTAGCGGGGAGTTGGCCGGGGAGCTGTTTTTT
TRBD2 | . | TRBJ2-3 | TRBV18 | CASSPPGGSTDTQYF | TGTGCCAGCTCACCACCCGGGGGGAGCACAGATACGCAGTATTTT
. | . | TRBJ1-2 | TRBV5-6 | CASSSTGTRINYGYTF | TGTGCCAGCAGCTCCACCGGGACACGGATCAACTATGGCTACACCTTC
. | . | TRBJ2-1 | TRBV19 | CASSRGEKYNEQFF | TGTGCCAGTAGTCGCGGGGAAAAATACAATGAGCAGTTCTTC
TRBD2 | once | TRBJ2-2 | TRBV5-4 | CASSLGLAGGSANTGELFF | TGTGCCAGCAGCTTGGGACTAGCGGGGGGGTCCGCGAACACCGGGGAGCTGTTTTTT
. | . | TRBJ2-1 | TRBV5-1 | CASSTPTENNEQFF | TGCGCCAGCAGCACCCCGACAGAAAACAATGAGCAGTTCTTC
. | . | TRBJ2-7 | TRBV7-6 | CASSFSPGDEQYF | TGTGCCAGCAGCTTTAGCCCAGGGGACGAGCAGTACTTC
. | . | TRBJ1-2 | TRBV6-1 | CASSMGDTNYGYTF | TGTGCCAGCAGTATGGGGGACACTAACTATGGCTACACCTTC
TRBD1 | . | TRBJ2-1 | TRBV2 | CASSRGRQGVNEQFF | TGTGCCAGCAGCCGAGGACGGCAGGGGGTCAATGAGCAGTTCTTC
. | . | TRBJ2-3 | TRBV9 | CASSGQGSYTDTQYF | TGTGCCAGCAGCGGCCAGGGGTCTTACACAGATACGCAGTATTTT
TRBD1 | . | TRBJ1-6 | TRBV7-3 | CASSSTGADSPLHF | TGTGCCAGCAGCTCCACAGGGGCTGACTCACCCCTCCACTTT
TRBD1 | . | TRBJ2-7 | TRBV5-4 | CASSWHRGDSSYEQYF | TGTGCCAGCAGCTGGCACAGGGGAGACAGTTCCTACGAGCAGTACTTC
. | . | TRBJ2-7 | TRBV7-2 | CASSPVGRTDSYEQYF | TGTGCCAGCAGCCCCGTAGGAAGGACAGACTCCTACGAGCAGTACTTC
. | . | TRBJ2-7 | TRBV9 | CASSVGQGSDEQYF | TGTGCCAGCAGCGTAGGGCAGGGGTCCGACGAGCAGTACTTC
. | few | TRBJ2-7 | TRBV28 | CASSSSYEQYF | TGTGCCAGCAGTTCGTCCTACGAGCAGTACTTC
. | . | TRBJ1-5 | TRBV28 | CASSLLTGYSNQPQHF | TGTGCCAGCAGTTTACTGACAGGTTATAGCAATCAGCCCCAGCATTTT
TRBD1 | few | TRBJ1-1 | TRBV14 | CASSDPGQDIMNTEAFF | TGTGCCAGCAGCGATCCGGGACAGGACATTATGAACACTGAAGCTTTCTTT
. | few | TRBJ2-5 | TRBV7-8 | CASIFGETQYF | TGTGCCAGCATTTTCGGAGAGACCCAGTACTTC
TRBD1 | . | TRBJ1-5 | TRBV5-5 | CASSRTGNQPQHF | TGTGCCAGCAGCCGGACAGGGAATCAGCCCCAGCATTTT
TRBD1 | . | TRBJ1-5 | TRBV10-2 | CASSDQGAFQPQHF | TGCGCCAGCAGTGATCAGGGGGCGTTTCAGCCCCAGCATTTT